This T cell receptor (beta chain) appears in the sequencing data of a study of blood T cells in healthy people across ages. Looking at the study overall: Capture via template switching afforded approximately one barcoded beta molecule per two T cells.

The donors, all healthy, were Caucasians living in Russia, aged about 6 to 95. This CDR3 spans 14 amino acids. With V trimmed by 3 bases and J by 4 bases, 1 base remained unmatched. CDR1 is MNHEY and CDR2 is SVGAGI in the germline V gene. Study results and caveats: Age showed a roughly linear inverse relationship with TCR beta diversity per million T cells.

Worth noting for this clonotype: What it binds is not known.

Alongside a J-beta primer mix, a sample-barcoded 5' primer served in a second PCR lasting about 7 to 12 cycles. In TCRdb, the 5' RACE reads were re-called with MiXCR into one record per CDR3 protein. The sample contains hundreds of thousands of distinct CDR3 sequences, roughly 25% of which appear only once. The data were also submitted as part of a second study, on T cells of mothers and their children. From that study: Samples were provided by three healthy Caucasian mothers and their six children.

Specimen: blood. The TCR originated in a boy younger than 18 in good health. This chain joins TRBV6-5 and TRBJ1-2; 11 nucleotides agree with TRBD1. In DNA form, the CDR3 reads TGTGCCAGCAGTTATGGACAGGGGGCCTATGGCTACACCTTC. This translates into CASSYGQGAYGYTF.